This TCR beta chain appears in the sequencing data of a study of T-cell memory formation after mild COVID-19 (dated by TCRdb to the early 2020s). General notes on the study: TCR sequence clusters from the two donors were found to be largely donor specific. Longitudinal TCRalpha and TCRbeta repertoire sequencing tracked T-cell clones expanding and contracting after mild COVID-19 in a couple of donors. Two young, previously healthy adult volunteers made up the cohort, one male and one female. What the study reported, not specific to this receptor: Contracting CD4+ clones were found mainly in CM and EM memory subsets, while CD8+ clones were enriched in EMRA. Clones contracting from day 15 to 85 had balanced CD4/CD8 phenotypes, while a second wave expanding from day 15 to 37 was biased towards CD4+. Some responding clones were found in pre-infection memory, which suggests that pre-existing cross-reactive memory T cells took part in the SARS-CoV-2 response. SARS-CoV-2 specificity of the second-wave clones peaking on day 37 was not confirmed. The study included only a couple of mild cases, and larger cohorts that include severe cases with pre-infection samples were judged to be necessary.

There are 14 amino acids in the CDR3, from cysteine to phenylalanine inclusive. The DNA shown is the 42-base CDR3, in frame from base 1. At the junction V is shortened by 6 bases and J by 2 bases; bases outside the gene matches: 5. CDR1 and CDR2, per the germline V gene, are MGHRA and YSYEKL. Data came from an Illumina NovaSeq 6000. TCRalpha and TCRbeta cDNA libraries were constructed by 5'RACE with constant-segment primers, with sample barcodes and unique molecular identifiers being introduced. Trizol reagent was used to extract RNA from every sample. Amplification of the libraries took two PCR steps, and the second step added a second sample barcode plus Illumina TruSeq adapters. The libraries were sequenced on an Illumina NovaSeq using 2 x 150 bp paired-end reads. As for how the authors treated the data: Reads were demultiplexed and collapsed into UMI-guided consensus sequences with migec v1.2.7. With mixcr v2.1.11, UMI consensuses were aligned to TRA and TRB V and J templates and assembled into clonotypes. A clonotype was counted as expanded or contracted only if both edgeR and NoisET called the change significant, with noise models trained on biological replicates. For edgeR calls, the cutoffs were a false discovery rate-adjusted p below 0.01 and a log2 fold-change threshold of 1. As an exploratory analysis of dynamics, PCA with hierarchical clustering was applied to max-normalized trajectories of the 1000 most abundant clonotypes. The CD4 or CD8 phenotype of responding clones was assigned using the separately sequenced CD4+ and CD8+ repertoires. The public reads were run again by TCRdb, first through fastp at Q25 and then through MiXCR, and only productive beta chains were kept. Entries that share a CDR3 protein sequence are merged under the most common genes and DNA. The V and J calls, along with clone size, are taken from TCRdb and not from the paper's own processing. The sample has about 400,000 distinct CDR3 sequences on record, 20% to 30% of them singletons. The ten largest clones take up about an eighth of the sample.

This clonotype was counted a few times. The clone's antigen remains unknown. Base qualities are missing; no much larger clone stands one base away. PBMCs were isolated by Ficoll-Paque density gradient centrifugation. This TCR was sampled from an adult woman who had mild COVID-19 (a few samples of this study predate the infection). The sample titles of this study are shuffled in the database, so cell type and time point are left out; the donor was told from shared clones. The sample consisted of PBMCs or a T cell subset sorted from them (not recorded which). The rearrangement joined TRBV4-1 to TRBJ1-1; TRBD1 lines up with 8 middle nucleotides. The DNA reads as follows: TGCGCCAGCAGACACGGGACAGGAAACACTGAAGCTTTCTTT. Its product reads: CASRHGTGNTEAFF.